The source of this T cell receptor (beta chain) is a study of blood T cells in healthy people across ages. Study-wide results and limits: Naive CD4+ cells and diversity were both higher in long-lived donors than in aged donors. The study could not conclusively compare naive and antigen-experienced cells, given its unsorted PBMCs.

CDR3 length: 13 residues. CDR1 and CDR2 (germline): MNHEY, SMNVEV (reference sequence). The second PCR ran about 6 to 11 cycles with a sample-barcoded 5' primer and J-beta primers. TCRdb independently ran MiXCR on the 5' RACE reads; one entry per CDR3 protein. This repertoire shows 750,000 to 1,000,000 distinct CDR3 sequences, approximately 32% found once; its top ten account for 10%. This clonotype was recorded at least ten times. What it binds is not known. This sample was also put to use in a study of T cells of mothers and their children. This second study notes: Sequencing got over 10 million TCR beta CDR3 reads from each mother and some 3 million from each child.

The chain uses TRBV27 and TRBJ2-4; either TRBD1 or TRBD2 may supply D (5 bases each). The DNA end favors TRBJ2-7, so the J call may be wrong. Material: blood. This TCR derives from a woman in her forties in good health. The CDR3 DNA is TGTGCCAGCCGGGGACGGATCCTAAACGAGCAGTACTTC. Translation: CASRGRILNEQYF.